This T cell receptor (beta chain) was sequenced in a study of glioma-infiltrating T cells after dendritic cell vaccination. Study as a whole: Autologous tumor lysate was loaded overnight onto monocyte-derived dendritic cells grown about 7 days with IL-4 and GM-CSF.

This CDR3 has 14 residues. Trimming removed 2 bases from V and 3 bases from J, with 11 bases in between. From germline, CDR1 is SGHVS and CDR2 FQNEAQ. Generated by immunoSEQ multiplex PCR, the TCRdb table keeps only in-frame clones and is missing some. This table holds under 130,000 clones, about four fifths found once. The sequences come from blood, collected before dendritic cell vaccination. This rearrangement joins TRBV7-8 to TRBJ2-7; a possible D gene is TRBD1 (6 bases). This TCR was sampled from a human donor with glioblastoma. The CDR3 nucleotides read TGTGCCAGCAGCTTAACAGGGACCATCTACGAGCAGTACTTC. Its protein is CASSLTGTIYEQYF. Full variable domain (rest looked up from reference TRBV7-8 and TRBJ2-7): GAGVSQSPRYKVAKRGQDVALRCDPISGHVSLFWYQQALGQGPEFLTYFQNEAQLDKSGLPSDRFFAERPEGSVSTLKIQRTQQEDSAVYLCASSLTGTIYEQYFGPGTRLTVT.